This T cell receptor beta chain was obtained from a study of identical twins' blood T cells. The table lists this clonotype with a few counts. Its antigen is as yet unknown. The junction shows a germline mismatch at one end, possibly a read error. The CDR3 is 12 amino acids. CDR1 is DFQATT and CDR2 is SNEGSKA in the germline V gene (reference sequence). Libraries were made from RNA as TCR cDNA, using a modified protocol. TCRdb re-called the 5' RACE reads through MiXCR, storing one row per CDR3 protein. The sample yields a few hundred thousand distinct CDR3 sequences, more than 25% seen once. Study conclusions and caveats: Each donor's most abundant TCRbeta clonotypes shared more CDR3 sequences with her twin than unrelated donors.

The rearrangement links TRBV20-1 to TRBJ2-5, with a possible D match to TRBD2 (6 bases). The source is a woman between 18 and 55 years old in good health. The sample was PBMCs. The CDR3 spells CSSRLGRETQYF. The CDR3 nucleotides read TGCAGTTCTAGACTTGGGAGGGAGACCCAGTACTTC.